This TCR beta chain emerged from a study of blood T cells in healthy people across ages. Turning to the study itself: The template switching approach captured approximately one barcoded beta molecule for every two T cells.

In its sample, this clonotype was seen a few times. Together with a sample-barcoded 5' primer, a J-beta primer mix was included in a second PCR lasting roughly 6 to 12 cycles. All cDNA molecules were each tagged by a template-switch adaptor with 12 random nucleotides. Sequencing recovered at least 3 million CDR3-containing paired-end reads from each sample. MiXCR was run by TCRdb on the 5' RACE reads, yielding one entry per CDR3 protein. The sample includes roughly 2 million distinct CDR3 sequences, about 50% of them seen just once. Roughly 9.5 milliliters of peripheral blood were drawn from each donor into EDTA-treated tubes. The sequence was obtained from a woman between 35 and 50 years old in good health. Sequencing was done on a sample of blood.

DNA for the CDR3: TGTGCCAGCAGTTTTAGCGGGGGGGCGGGAAGTGAGCAGTTCTTC. Translation: CASSFSGGAGSEQFF. The V and J genes are TRBV12-3 or TRBV12-4 and TRBJ2-1; 11 positions match TRBD2. With 3 bases clipped from V and 9 bases from J, the junction kept 7 bases outside the gene matches. The CDR3 has 15 residues.